This T cell receptor beta chain was obtained from a study of T cells in Graves' hyperthyroidism and ophthalmopathy (dated by TCRdb to about 2019). Background for the entire study: Peripheral blood samples were taken at initial diagnosis, before any treatment was given. A discovery cohort of about 100 patients, about 40 with Graves' ophthalmopathy and approximately 60 with stable Graves' hyperthyroidism, was used to find distinguishing TCR V-J signatures. Prospective prediction of ophthalmopathy was tested in an independent validation cohort of fewer than 20 hyperthyroidism patients and some 17 patients who later progressed to ophthalmopathy. The 100 discovery patients were randomly divided into training and test sets at a 7:3 ratio. Thyroid tissue and blood T-cell repertoires from about six Graves' hyperthyroidism patients were also compared in the study. Following sampling, methimazole starting at 30 mg daily was given to hyperthyroidism patients, and high-dose intravenous methylprednisolone was given to ophthalmopathy patients. TCR Vbeta CDR3 sequencing of 135 peripheral blood samples (fewer than 45 ophthalmopathy, roughly 74 hyperthyroidism and approximately 17 progressor patients) is reported in the paper.

Only a few counts were recorded for this clonotype. Its antigen specificity is not known. No base qualities exist here, and no much larger clone lies one base off it. Results and caveats for the whole study, not just this receptor: In cross-validation, a model built on a 13 V-J signature told ophthalmopathy apart from stable hyperthyroidism with under 90% sensitivity and about 81% specificity, and in testing the same model reached 80%/75%. Most expanded thyroid clonotypes (frequency above 0.001) were also detected in blood, suggesting blood repertoires may reflect thyroid immune responses. Sample size was not statistically predetermined, and investigators were not blinded to group allocation. In validation, progression to ophthalmopathy was predicted by the model with 70.59% sensitivity and 72.22% specificity, a median of roughly six months before onset.

The TCR beta CDR3 regions were amplified from the RNA transcripts. The TCR CDR3 was subjected to a first round of RT-PCR using the HTBI primer set and the Qiagen OneStep RT-PCR kit. The libraries were constructed in a second round of multiplex PCR and then size-selected and purified. Sequencing of the libraries was done on an Illumina HiSeq2000 using paired-end 100 bp reads. As for the authors' bioinformatics: Raw data were processed with SOAPnuke, discarding reads with adapters, uncalled bases, mean Phred below 15, or no exact constant-primer or identifier match. COPE v1.2.5 was used to merge the high-quality paired reads, and each unique nucleotide sequence was defined as a clonotype. MiTCR v1.1 was used to align clonotypes to the IMGT TRBV, TRBD and TRBJ reference segments. Only V-J combinations with frequency above 0.0001, covering roughly 99% of repertoires, were analysed. A TCS score was defined as the ratio between F50 (clonal expansion) and ExV (chaos), using BLOSUM62-based TCRdist between CDR3 peptides within each V-J. Welch's t-statistics and random forest reduced 500 to 550 V-J features to roughly 13, which were used in a naive Bayes classifier (R e1071). The public reads were reprocessed in TCRdb via fastp at Q25 and MiXCR, keeping in-frame beta chains. Records with the same CDR3 protein are collapsed into one entry carrying the most frequent genes and DNA. V and J calls and clone size were set by TCRdb, not the authors. The sample yields around 700,000 distinct CDR3 sequences; around 20% were counted once. Of the sample, around 17% falls within the top ten clones.

Hyperthyroidism patients were newly diagnosed, had a disease duration of under 2 months, and were aged 18 to 65 years. Exclusion was applied to patients with uncontrolled infections, other autoimmune diseases, pregnancy or lactation. Diagnoses were established on the basis of clinical symptoms, serum thyroxine and TRAb, thyroid ultrasound, and orbital computed tomography. Blood from progressor patients was collected at the time of first diagnosis with hyperthyroidism, before any ophthalmopathy symptoms had appeared. PBMCs were separated from roughly 9.3 ml of fresh peripheral blood using Ficoll-Paque density gradient centrifugation. Patients classed as progressors first received a Graves' hyperthyroidism diagnosis and then went on to develop ophthalmopathy during follow-up. Total RNA was extracted with Trizol reagent, and quality was checked on an Agilent 2100 Bioanalyzer. Trimming removed 1 base from V and 7 bases from J, leaving 23 bases between the germline ends. CDR1 MNHNS and CDR2 SASEGT are derived from the germline V gene. Inclusive of the bounding cysteine and phenylalanine, the CDR3 is 18 residues long. Just the 54-base CDR3 DNA is kept, in frame starting at base 1.

The source material was blood. The rearranged segments are TRBV6-1 and TRBJ2-1, with TRBD2 as a weak D call on 6 bases. The source is a woman aged 45-65 years with Graves' hyperthyroidism that later progressed to Graves' ophthalmopathy. The nucleotide sequence reads as follows: TGTGCCAGCAGTGAAGGATTGGAAGGGGCGGGGATTTGGAATGAGCAGTTCTTC. It is translated as CASSEGLEGAGIWNEQFF.